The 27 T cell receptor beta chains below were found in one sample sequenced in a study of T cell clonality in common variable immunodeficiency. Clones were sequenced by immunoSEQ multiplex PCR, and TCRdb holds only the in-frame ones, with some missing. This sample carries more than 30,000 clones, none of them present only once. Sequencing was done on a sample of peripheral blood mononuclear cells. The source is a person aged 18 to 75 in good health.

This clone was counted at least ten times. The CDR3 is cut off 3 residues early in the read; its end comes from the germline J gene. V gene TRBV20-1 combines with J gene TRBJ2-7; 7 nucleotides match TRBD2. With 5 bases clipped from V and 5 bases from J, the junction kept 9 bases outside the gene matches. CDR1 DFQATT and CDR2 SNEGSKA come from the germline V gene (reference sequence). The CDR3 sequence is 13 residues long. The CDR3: CSAGTTVTHEQYF. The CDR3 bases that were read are TGCAGTGCTGGGACTACCGTCACCCACGAG.

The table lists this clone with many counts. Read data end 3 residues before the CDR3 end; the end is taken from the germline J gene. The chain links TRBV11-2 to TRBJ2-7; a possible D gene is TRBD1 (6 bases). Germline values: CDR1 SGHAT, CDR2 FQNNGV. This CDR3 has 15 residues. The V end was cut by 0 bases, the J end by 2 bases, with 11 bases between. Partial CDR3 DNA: TGTGCCAGCAGCTTAGATCTAGGGGACACCTACGAG. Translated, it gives CASSLDLGDTYE. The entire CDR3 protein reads CASSLDLGDTYEQYF.

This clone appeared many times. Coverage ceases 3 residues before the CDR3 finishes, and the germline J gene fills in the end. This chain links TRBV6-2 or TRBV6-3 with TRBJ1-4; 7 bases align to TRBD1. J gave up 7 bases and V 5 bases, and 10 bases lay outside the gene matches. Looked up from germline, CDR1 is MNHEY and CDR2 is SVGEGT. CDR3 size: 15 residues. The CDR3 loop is CASSGPGQRREKLFF. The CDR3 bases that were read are TGTGCCAGCAGTGGCCCGGGACAGCGTCGTGAAAAA.

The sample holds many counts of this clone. The CDR3 bases that were read are TGCAGTGCTAGCGGTTGGGGCCCAGATACG. Amino acid sequence: CSASGWGPDT. The CDR3, in full, reads CSASGWGPDTQYF. This sequence joins TRBV20-1 and TRBJ2-3; tentatively, D is TRBD1 (5 bases). The read ends 3 residues shy of where the CDR3 ends; the end is completed using the germline J gene. V lost 3 bases to trimming and J lost 4 bases, with 11 bases between them. The CDR3 is 13 amino acids. Germline lookup yields CDR1 DFQATT and CDR2 SNEGSKA (reference sequence).

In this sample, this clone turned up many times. The CDR3 DNA, read in part, is TGTGCCAGTAGTATAGTAGGGGCCAGCAATCAGCCC. Residues: CASSIVGASNQP. Given in full, the CDR3 is CASSIVGASNQPQHF. V gene TRBV19 combines with J gene TRBJ1-5, with TRBD1 as a possible D gene (5 bases). The read halts 3 residues ahead of the CDR3 end, with the missing end drawn from the germline J gene. This CDR3 is 15 amino acids long. CDR1 and CDR2 (germline): LNHDA, SQIVND (reference sequence). Trimming shortened V by 1 base and J by 1 base, and 8 bases separated the two germline ends.

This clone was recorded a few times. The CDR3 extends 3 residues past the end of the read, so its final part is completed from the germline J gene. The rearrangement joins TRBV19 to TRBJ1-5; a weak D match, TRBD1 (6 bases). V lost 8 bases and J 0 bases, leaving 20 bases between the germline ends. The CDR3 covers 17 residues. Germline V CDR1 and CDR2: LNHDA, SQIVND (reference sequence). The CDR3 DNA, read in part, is TGTGCCAGTCGGGAGAGGGGGGGGCCCGTTAGCAATCAGCCC. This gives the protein CASRERGGPVSNQP. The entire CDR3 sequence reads CASRERGGPVSNQPQHF. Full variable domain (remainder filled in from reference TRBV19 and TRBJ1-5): DGGITQSPKYLFRKEGQNVTLSCEQNLNHDAMYWYRQDPGQGLRLIYYSQIVNDFQKGDIAEGYSVSREKKESFPLTVTSAQKNPTAFYLCASRERGGPVSNQPQHFGDGTRLSIL.

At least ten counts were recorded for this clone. The CDR3: CASSLLTSLHEQYF. CDR3 DNA (partial): TGTGCCAGCAGTTTATTGACTAGTCTCCACGAG. The rearrangement links TRBV27 to TRBJ2-7, with a weak D call TRBD2 (6 bases). The read finishes 3 residues shy of the CDR3 end, and the germline J gene is used to complete it. CDR1 is MNHEY, CDR2 SMNVEV, per germline (reference sequence). CDR3 size: 14 residues. V lost 1 base and J lost 5, with 12 bases in between.

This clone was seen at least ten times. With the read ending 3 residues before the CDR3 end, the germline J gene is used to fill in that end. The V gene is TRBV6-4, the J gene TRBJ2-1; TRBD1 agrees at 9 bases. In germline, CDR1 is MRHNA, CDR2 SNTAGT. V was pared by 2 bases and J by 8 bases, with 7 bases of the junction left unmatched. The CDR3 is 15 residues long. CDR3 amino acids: CASSDPGTGLDEQFF. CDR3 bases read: TGTGCCAGCAGTGACCCCGGGACAGGGTTAGATGAG.

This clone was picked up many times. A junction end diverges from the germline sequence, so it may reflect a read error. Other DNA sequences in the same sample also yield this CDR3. The CDR3 spells CATSDLWILTGRDQETQYF. The part of the CDR3 DNA that was read is TGTGCCACCAGTGACCTTTGGATCCTCACAGGGAGAGACCAGGAGACC. The rearrangement uses TRBV24-1 and TRBJ2-5, with D tentatively TRBD1 (6 bases). The read ends 3 residues early relative to the CDR3; the germline J gene fills the gap. Germline V gene data show CDR1 as KGHDR and CDR2 as SFDVKD. CDR3 size: 19 residues.

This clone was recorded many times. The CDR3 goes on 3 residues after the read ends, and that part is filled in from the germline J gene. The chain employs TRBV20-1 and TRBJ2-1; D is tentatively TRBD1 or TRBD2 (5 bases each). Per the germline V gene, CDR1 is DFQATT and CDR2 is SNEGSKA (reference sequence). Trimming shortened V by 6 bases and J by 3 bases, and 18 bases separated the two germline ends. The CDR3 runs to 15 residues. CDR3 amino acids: CSAPASGSYYNEQFF. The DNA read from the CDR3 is TGCAGTGCCCCGGCGTCAGGGAGTTACTACAATGAG.

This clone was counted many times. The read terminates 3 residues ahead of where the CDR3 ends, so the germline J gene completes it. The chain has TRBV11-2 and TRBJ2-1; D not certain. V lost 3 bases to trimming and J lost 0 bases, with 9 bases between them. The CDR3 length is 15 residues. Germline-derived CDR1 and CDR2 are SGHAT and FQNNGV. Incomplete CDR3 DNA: TGTGCCAGCAGCTTTCTGGCTAGCTCCTACAATGAG. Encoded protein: CASSFLASSYNE. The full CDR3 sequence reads CASSFLASSYNEQFF.

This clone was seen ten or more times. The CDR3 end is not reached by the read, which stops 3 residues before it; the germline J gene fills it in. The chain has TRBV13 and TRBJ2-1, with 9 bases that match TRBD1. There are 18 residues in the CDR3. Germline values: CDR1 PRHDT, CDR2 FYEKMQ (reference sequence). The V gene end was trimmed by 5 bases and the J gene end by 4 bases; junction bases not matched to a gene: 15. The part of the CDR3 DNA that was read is TGTGCCAGCAGCCCAGGGACAGGGCGATATCTGGGGTACAATGAG. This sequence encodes CASSPGTGRYLGYNE. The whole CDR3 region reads CASSPGTGRYLGYNEQFF.

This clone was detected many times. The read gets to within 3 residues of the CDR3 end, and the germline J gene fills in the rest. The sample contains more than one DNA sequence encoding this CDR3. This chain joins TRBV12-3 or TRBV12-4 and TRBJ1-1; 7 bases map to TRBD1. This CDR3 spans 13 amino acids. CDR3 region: CASSSDNRGSAFF. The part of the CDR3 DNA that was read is TGTGCCAGCAGTTCTGATAACAGGGGATCA.

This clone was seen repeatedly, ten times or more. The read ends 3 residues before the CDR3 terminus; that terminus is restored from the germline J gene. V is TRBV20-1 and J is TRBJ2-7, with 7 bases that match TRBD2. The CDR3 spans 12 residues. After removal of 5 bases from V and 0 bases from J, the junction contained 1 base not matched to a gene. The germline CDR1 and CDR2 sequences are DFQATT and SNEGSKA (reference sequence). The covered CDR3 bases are TGCAGTGCTGGGAGGGGCTCCTACGAG. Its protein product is CSAGRGSYE. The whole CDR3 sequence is CSAGRGSYEQYF.

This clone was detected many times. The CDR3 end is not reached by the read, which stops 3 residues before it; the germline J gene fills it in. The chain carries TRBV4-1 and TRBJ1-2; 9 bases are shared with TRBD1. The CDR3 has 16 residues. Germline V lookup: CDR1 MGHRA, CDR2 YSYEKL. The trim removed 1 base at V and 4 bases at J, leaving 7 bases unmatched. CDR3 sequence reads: CASSQGRGQGFYGYTF. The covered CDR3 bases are TGCGCCAGCAGCCAAGGGAGGGGACAGGGCTTCTATGGC.

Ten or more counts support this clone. This CDR3 reads CSARGGSYEQYF. The sequenced part of the CDR3 DNA is TGCAGTGCTAGAGGAGGGTCCTACGAG. The rearrangement joins TRBV20-1 to TRBJ2-7; TRBD2 is a possible D gene (5 bases). The read terminates 3 residues ahead of where the CDR3 ends, so the germline J gene completes it. The ends were cut back, 1 base at V and 1 base at J, with 5 bases in the middle. The CDR3 is made up of 12 amino acids. CDR1 is DFQATT and CDR2 is SNEGSKA in the germline V gene (reference sequence).

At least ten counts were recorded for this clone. The CDR3 bases that were read are TGTGCCAGCAGCGTAAGAGCTAGCGGGAACAATGAG. It translates to CASSVRASGNNE. The entire CDR3 is CASSVRASGNNEQFF. The V gene is TRBV9, the J gene TRBJ2-1; 9 positions agree with TRBD2. The CDR3 is cut off 3 residues early in the read; its end comes from the germline J gene. V shed 1 base, J shed 5 bases, and the junction held 4 bases outside the gene matches. The CDR3 has 15 residues. Germline assignment: CDR1 SGDLS and CDR2 YYNGEE.

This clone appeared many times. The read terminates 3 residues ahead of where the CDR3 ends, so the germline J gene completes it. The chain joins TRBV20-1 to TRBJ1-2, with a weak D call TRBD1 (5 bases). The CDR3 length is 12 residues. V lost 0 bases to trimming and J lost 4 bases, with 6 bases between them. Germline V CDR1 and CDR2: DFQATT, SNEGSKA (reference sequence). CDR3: CSAREGVYGYTF. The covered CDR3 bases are TGCAGTGCTAGAGAAGGGGTCTATGGC.

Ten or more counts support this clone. CDR3 amino acids: CSVDFTGLGETQYF. Partial CDR3 DNA: TGCAGCGTTGATTTTACGGGACTAGGGGAGACC. V is TRBV29-1 and J is TRBJ2-5; 8 bases map to TRBD2. The read gets to within 3 residues of the CDR3 end, and the germline J gene fills in the rest. The CDR3 runs 14 residues. With 3 bases clipped from V and 5 bases from J, the junction kept 8 bases outside the gene matches. Germline V gene sequence: CDR1 SQVTM, CDR2 ANQGSEA.

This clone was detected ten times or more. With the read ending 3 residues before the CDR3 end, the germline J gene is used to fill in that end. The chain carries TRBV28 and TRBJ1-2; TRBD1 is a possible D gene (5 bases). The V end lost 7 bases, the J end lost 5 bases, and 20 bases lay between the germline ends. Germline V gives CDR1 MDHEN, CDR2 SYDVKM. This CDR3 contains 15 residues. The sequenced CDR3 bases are TGTGCCAGCAAGTCTCCAGGGCCCAACCTATATGGC. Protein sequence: CASKSPGPNLYG. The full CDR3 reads CASKSPGPNLYGYTF.

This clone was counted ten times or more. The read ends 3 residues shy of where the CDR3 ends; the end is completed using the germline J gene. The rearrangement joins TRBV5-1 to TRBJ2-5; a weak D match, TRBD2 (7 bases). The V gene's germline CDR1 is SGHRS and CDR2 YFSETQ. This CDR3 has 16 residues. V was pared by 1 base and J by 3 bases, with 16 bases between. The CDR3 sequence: CASSLSRGGGKETQYF. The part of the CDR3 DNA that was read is TGCGCCAGCAGCTTGTCCAGAGGGGGGGGTAAAGAGACC.

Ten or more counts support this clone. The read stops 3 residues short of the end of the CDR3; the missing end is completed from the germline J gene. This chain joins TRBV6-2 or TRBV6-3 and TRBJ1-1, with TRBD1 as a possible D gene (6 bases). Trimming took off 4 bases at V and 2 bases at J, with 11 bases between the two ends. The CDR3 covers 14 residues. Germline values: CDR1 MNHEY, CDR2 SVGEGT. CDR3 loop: CASSSGQRNTEAFF. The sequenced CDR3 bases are TGTGCCAGCAGTTCAGGACAGAGAAACACTGAA.

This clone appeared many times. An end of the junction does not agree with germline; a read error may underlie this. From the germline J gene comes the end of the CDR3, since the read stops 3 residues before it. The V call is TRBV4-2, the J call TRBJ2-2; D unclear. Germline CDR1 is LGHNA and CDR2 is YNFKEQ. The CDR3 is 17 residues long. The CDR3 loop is CASSQDVGLTNTGELFF. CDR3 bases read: TGCGCCAGCAGCCAAGATGTGGGCTTAACGAACACCGGGGAG.

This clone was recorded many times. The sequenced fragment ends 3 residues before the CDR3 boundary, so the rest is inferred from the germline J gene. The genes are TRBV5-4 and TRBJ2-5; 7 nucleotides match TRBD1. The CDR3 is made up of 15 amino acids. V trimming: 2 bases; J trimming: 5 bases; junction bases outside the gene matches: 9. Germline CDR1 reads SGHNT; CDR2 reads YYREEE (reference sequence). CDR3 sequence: CASSLVPTGIETQYF. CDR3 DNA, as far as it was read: TGTGCCAGCAGCTTAGTACCGACAGGGATTGAGACC.

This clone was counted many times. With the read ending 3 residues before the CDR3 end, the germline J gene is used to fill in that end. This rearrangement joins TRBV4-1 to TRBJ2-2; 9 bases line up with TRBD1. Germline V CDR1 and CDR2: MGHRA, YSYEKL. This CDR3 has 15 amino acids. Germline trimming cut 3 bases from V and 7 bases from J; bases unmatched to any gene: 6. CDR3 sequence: CASSQTGTGFGELFF. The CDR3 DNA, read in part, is TGCGCCAGCAGCCAGACCGGGACAGGGTTCGGGGAG.

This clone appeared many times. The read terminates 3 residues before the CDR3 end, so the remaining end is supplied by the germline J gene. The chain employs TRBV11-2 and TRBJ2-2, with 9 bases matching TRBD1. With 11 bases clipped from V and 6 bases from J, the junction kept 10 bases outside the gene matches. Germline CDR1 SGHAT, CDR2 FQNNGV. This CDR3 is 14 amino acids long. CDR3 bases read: TGTGCCGCACAGGGGGCGCGTATCTCCGGGGAG. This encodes CAAQGARISGE. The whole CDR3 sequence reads CAAQGARISGELFF.

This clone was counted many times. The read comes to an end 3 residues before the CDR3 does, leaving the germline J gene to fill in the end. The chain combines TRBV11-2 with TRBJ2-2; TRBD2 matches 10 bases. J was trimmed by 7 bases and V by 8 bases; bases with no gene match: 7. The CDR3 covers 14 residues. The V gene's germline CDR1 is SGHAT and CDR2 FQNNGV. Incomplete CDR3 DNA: TGTGCCAGCCGGCTAGCGGGAGTGAGCGGGGAG. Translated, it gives CASRLAGVSGE. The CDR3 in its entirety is CASRLAGVSGELFF.